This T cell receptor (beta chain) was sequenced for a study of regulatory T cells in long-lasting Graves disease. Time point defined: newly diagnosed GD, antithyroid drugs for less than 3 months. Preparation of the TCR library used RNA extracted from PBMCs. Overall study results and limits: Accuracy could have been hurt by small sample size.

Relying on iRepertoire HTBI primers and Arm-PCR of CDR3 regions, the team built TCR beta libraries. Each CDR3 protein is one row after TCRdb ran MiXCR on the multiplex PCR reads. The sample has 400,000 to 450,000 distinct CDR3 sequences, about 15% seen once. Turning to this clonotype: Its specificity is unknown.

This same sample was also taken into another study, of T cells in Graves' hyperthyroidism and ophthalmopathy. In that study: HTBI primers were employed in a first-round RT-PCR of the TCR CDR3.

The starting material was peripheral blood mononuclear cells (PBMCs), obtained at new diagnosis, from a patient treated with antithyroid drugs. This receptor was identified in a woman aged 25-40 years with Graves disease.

The CDR3 sequence is CASSEGPSYEQYF. CDR3 coding DNA: TGTGCCAGCAGTGAAGGTCCCTCCTACGAGCAGTACTTC. The chain carries TRBV2 and TRBJ2-7; D is unresolved. CDR3 length: 13 amino acids. Per germline, CDR1 SNHLY and CDR2 FYNNEI. V was clipped by 1 base and J by 0 bases, with 4 bases between them.